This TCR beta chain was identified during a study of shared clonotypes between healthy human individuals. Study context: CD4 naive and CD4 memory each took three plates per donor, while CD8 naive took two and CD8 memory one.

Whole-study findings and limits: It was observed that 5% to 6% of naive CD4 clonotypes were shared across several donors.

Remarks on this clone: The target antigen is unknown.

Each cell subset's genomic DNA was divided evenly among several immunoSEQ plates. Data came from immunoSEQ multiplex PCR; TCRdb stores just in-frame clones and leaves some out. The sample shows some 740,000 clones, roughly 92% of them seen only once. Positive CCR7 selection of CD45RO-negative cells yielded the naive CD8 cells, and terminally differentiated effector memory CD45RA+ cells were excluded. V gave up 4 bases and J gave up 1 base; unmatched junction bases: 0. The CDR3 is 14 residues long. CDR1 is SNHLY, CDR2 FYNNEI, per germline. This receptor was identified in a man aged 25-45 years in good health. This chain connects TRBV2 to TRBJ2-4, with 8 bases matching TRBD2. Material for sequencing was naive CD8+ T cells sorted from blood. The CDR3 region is CASSGTSAKNIQYF. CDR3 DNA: TGTGCCAGCAGTGGGACTAGCGCCAAAAACATTCAGTACTTC.